This paragraph reports one TCR beta chain. This sample was included in a study of blood T cell repertoires in COVID-19. Looking at the study overall: The analysed material was cDNA or gDNA that came from T cells, B-cell-depleted T cells, or PBMCs.

Per the original data handling: Counts of nucleated cells, estimated from reference gene primer amplification, were obtained. TCRdb's table, derived via immunoSEQ multiplex PCR, lists solely in-frame clones and lacks some. That table is the source of V, J and clone size, and D and trimming were worked out from the DNA. The sample carries fewer than 250,000 clones, about 83% recorded once. The V gene lost 4 bases and the J gene lost 4 bases, with 21 bases spanning the gap. Germline V gives CDR1 SGDLS, CDR2 YYNGEE. This CDR3 region has 17 residues. The V and J genes are TRBV9 and TRBJ2-1; TRBD2 is a possible D gene (6 bases). The source is a woman aged 45 to 65 with acute or convalescent COVID-19. The material sequenced was peripheral blood. CDR3 DNA sequence: TGTGCCAGCAGCCCTTTCGGAGCTAGCGCCCTATACAATGAGCAGTTCTTC. As protein: CASSPFGASALYNEQFF.